The present entry profiles one T cell receptor (beta chain) with its context. Its antigen is still unknown. Base qualities are not at hand, and no much larger clone is one base apart. Sequences LGHNT (CDR1) and FRNRAP (CDR2) are obtained from the germline V gene. At the junction V is shortened by 0 bases and J by 9 bases, with 9 bases in between. Taken from cysteine to phenylalanine, the CDR3 has 13 residues. The retained sequence is limited to the CDR3, 39 bases, with the frame set at the first base. Synthesis of TCR cDNA relied on 5'RACE template switching, a step that introduced a universal primer site along with unique molecular identifiers. cDNA synthesis was primed from both the TCR alpha and TCR beta constant segments. Two PCR steps were used to amplify libraries, with sample barcodes and sequencing adapters being added in the second step. Sequencing of libraries was done on Illumina HiSeq 2500 (2x100 bp) or NovaSeq (2x150 bp). The authors' analysis ran thus. MIGEC handled demultiplexing of reads and collapsing into UMI consensus sequences, while MiXCR performed V(D)J alignment. Clonotypes responding to the vaccine were identified with edgeR on replicate PBMC samples, with the criteria of FDR below 0.01 and a log2 fold change above 5 up to day 15. Each bulk clonotype received a CD4 or CD8 identity based on whether the sequenced CD4 or CD8 repertoire contained that clonotype at higher abundance. TCRdb applied fastp at Q25 and MiXCR to the public reads, then kept only in-frame beta chains. Identical CDR3 proteins give one entry, which carries the most common genes and DNA. Clone size and V and J calls follow TCRdb, not the original study. Counted in this sample were around 600,000 distinct CDR3 sequences; roughly an eighth of them appeared once. The leading ten clones occupy around 14% of the sample.

The sample is drawn from a study of T cells after yellow fever vaccination (dated by TCRdb to the late 2010s). In terms of the full investigation: The SMART-Seq v4 Ultra Low Input RNA kit was used to prepare libraries from fractions with low cell numbers. Two healthy male donors, one aged 18 to 29 and one aged 30 to 40 years, were included in the cohort. To follow T-cell clones before and after primary and booster YFV17D yellow fever vaccination, bulk TCR alpha and beta repertoires were sequenced over time. Blood samples were taken at several timepoints before and after primary and secondary immunization, and bulk PBMC replicates and cell subsets were isolated.

The treatment or condition label here, explained by the study, means: live attenuated yellow fever vaccine strain. At each blood-draw timepoint, two biological replicates of bulk PBMCs were obtained. A standard Ficoll-Paque protocol was used to isolate PBMCs from peripheral blood. TriZol was used to extract RNA from bulk PBMCs, CD4 and CD8 fractions, and dextramer-positive and dextramer-negative fractions. The research as a whole found: A small fraction of clonotypes showed up in both the CD4 and CD8 compartments, probably as a result of convergent recombination. Computational filtering was required because FACS-sorted repertoires could contain abundant contaminating clonotypes from the bulk population. After the booster, most of the clones that had expanded following primary vaccination were detected again (around 95% of CD4 and roughly 90% of CD8), which suggests that memory was broadly maintained. The secondary T-cell response was found to be weaker but faster than the primary response, with a peak reached on day 5 rather than on day 15. The study included only two donors, which limits how far the findings can be generalized.

Rearrangement joined TRBV12-5 to TRBJ2-1, and the D gene may be TRBD2, 5 bases matching. Material: PBMCs, obtained on the day of the yellow fever booster vaccination. The source of this sequence is a man aged 25-40 years who received the YFV17D yellow fever vaccine. The sequenced DNA is TGTGCTAGTGGTTTGGTAACGGGAAGTGAGCAGTTCTTC. Protein translation: CASGLVTGSEQFF.